The entry below gives a single T cell receptor (beta chain) sequence along with its context. Its matching antigen is unknown. The source of the sample is a study of T cells in Graves' hyperthyroidism and ophthalmopathy. Findings and limits, study-wide: Model predictions of ophthalmopathy came a median roughly 6.4 months before onset.

The PBMCs were sourced from fresh peripheral blood (around 10 ml). The CDR3 runs to 16 residues. Trimming took off 5 bases at V and 7 bases at J, with 18 bases between the two ends. It was RNA transcripts that yielded the amplified TCR beta CDR3 regions. A set of HTBI primers served as the primers for a first-round RT-PCR of the TCR CDR3. TCRdb re-analysed the multiplex PCR reads in MiXCR, keeping a single row per CDR3 protein. This sample has hundreds of thousands of distinct CDR3 sequences; about 14% occur once, and the top ten carry around 25%. Sequenced input: blood. The genes are TRBV12-3 or TRBV12-4 and TRBJ1-6, with no clear D. The clonotype comes from a woman aged 25 to 39 with Graves' hyperthyroidism. CDR3 region: CASSESIRGRNSPLHF. DNA for the CDR3: TGTGCCAGCAGTGAGTCGATACGCGGTAGGAATTCACCCCTCCACTTT.